The 27 T cell receptor beta chains listed next were all sequenced from one sample in a study of blood T cell repertoires in COVID-19. Clones were sequenced by immunoSEQ multiplex PCR, and TCRdb holds only the in-frame ones, with some missing. Of about 380,000 clones in the sample, around 89% are singletons; the top ten hold 6.5%. What was sequenced was peripheral blood. The receptors here all came from a man aged 18 to 29 with active or convalescent COVID-19.

The chain is built from TRBV19 and TRBJ1-1, with D perhaps matching TRBD1 (5 bases). Germline-derived CDR1 and CDR2 are LNHDA and SQIVND (reference sequence). V was cut by 1 base and J by 4 bases, with 19 bases left in between. This CDR3 comprises 17 residues. The CDR3 spells CASSIGPQQVIITEAFF. In DNA form, the CDR3 reads TGTGCCAGTAGTATAGGCCCCCAACAGGTGATCATCACTGAAGCTTTCTTT.

The chain is built from TRBV11-2 and TRBJ1-4, with 10 positions matching TRBD1. From germline, CDR1 is SGHAT and CDR2 FQNNGV. The junction had 8 bases not matched to a gene; V was cut back by 6 bases and J by 10 bases. The CDR3 is 14 amino acids. CDR3 nucleotides: TGTGCCAGCAGGCCCGGGACAGGGGTGGTAAAACTGTTTTTT. Its protein is CASRPGTGVVKLFF.

This chain uses TRBV4-2 with TRBJ1-2; no reliable D call. The CDR3 contains 13 residues. V was shortened by 0 bases and J by 3 bases, with 5 bases between the two germline ends. Germline V gene lookup returns CDR1 LGHNA and CDR2 YNFKEQ. CDR3 amino acids: CASSQEADYGYTF. The DNA of the CDR3 is TGTGCCAGCAGCCAAGAGGCAGACTATGGCTACACCTTC.

The rearrangement uses TRBV6-4 and TRBJ2-1; 10 nucleotides match TRBD1. Germline trimming cut 5 bases from V and 9 bases from J; bases unmatched to any gene: 13. From germline, CDR1 is MRHNA and CDR2 SNTAGT. This CDR3 has 16 amino acids. The CDR3 coding sequence is TGTGCCAGCAGTCCGACCCCGGGACAGGGGCAAGTTGAGCAGTTCTTC. Protein: CASSPTPGQGQVEQFF.

The chain links TRBV7-2 to TRBJ2-7; 10 positions match TRBD1. The CDR3 runs 15 residues. The junction had 8 bases not matched to a gene; V was cut back by 2 bases and J by 7 bases. Germline V gene data show CDR1 as SGHTA and CDR2 as FQGNSA. CDR3 coding DNA: TGTGCCAGCAGCTTACAGCGGACAGGGGGGTGGGAGCAGTACTTC. This translates into CASSLQRTGGWEQYF.

V is TRBV6-5 and J is TRBJ2-3; the D is unclear. The CDR3 sequence is 12 residues long. The germline CDR1 and CDR2 sequences are MNHEY and SVGAGI. V lost 8 bases and J 2 bases, leaving 8 bases between the germline ends. The CDR3 spells CASGPLTDTQYF. The CDR3, as DNA: TGTGCCAGCGGGCCTCTCACAGATACGCAGTATTTT.

Only a few counts were recorded for this clone. The CDR3 here is CSVFGDRTNYGYTF. CDR3 nucleotides: TGCAGCGTTTTCGGGGACAGGACTAACTATGGCTACACCTTC. V and J are TRBV29-1 and TRBJ1-2; 8 bases are shared with TRBD1. The CDR3 runs to 14 residues. CDR1 SQVTM and CDR2 ANQGSEA come from the germline V gene. The junction had 5 bases not matched to a gene; V was cut back by 5 bases and J by 0 bases.

The chain combines TRBV19 with TRBJ1-4, with 8 bases fitting TRBD1. The CDR3 sequence is 16 residues long. Trimming took 6 bases from V and 0 from J; bases not matched to a gene: 6. Germline V lookup: CDR1 LNHDA, CDR2 SQIVND (reference sequence). This CDR3 is CASSTGQDATNEKLFF. For the CDR3, the DNA is TGTGCCAGTAGCACGGGACAGGATGCAACTAATGAAAAACTGTTTTTT.

The chain employs TRBV18 and TRBJ1-1, with 8 bases lining up with TRBD1. Per germline, CDR1 KGHSH and CDR2 LQKENI. The CDR3 is 16 amino acids. V lost 3 bases to trimming and J lost 0 bases; unmatched junction nucleotides: 6. The CDR3 protein is CASSPGTGYMNTEAFF. CDR3 DNA sequence: TGTGCCAGCTCACCTGGGACAGGATACATGAACACTGAAGCTTTCTTT.

About this clone itself: Additional DNA sequences in this sample encode the identical CDR3. V gene TRBV5-1 combines with J gene TRBJ1-4, with D possibly matching TRBD1 (6 bases). This CDR3 region has 15 residues. Germline CDR1 is SGHRS and CDR2 is YFSETQ. Trimming removed 2 bases at V and 2 bases at J, with 10 bases between. CDR3: CASSLQGTTNEKLFF. The CDR3 DNA reads TGCGCCAGCAGCTTACAGGGAACTACTAATGAAAAACTGTTTTTT.

CDR3 amino acids: CASSVTGLAGEQFF. Here the CDR3 DNA reads TGTGCCAGCAGTGTTACGGGACTAGCGGGTGAGCAGTTCTTC. The genes are TRBV28 and TRBJ2-1, with 12 nucleotides matching TRBD2. The CDR3 covers 14 residues. J lost 9 bases, V lost 5 bases, and 5 bases had no gene match. Germline V lookup: CDR1 MDHEN, CDR2 SYDVKM.

The chain employs TRBV5-6 and TRBJ1-2; D is unresolved. V was pared by 0 bases and J by 8 bases, with 11 bases between. Germline CDR1 reads SGHDT; CDR2 reads YYEEEE. There are 13 residues in the CDR3. Here the CDR3 DNA reads TGTGCCAGCAGCTTGGGGCAGGCCTGGGGCTACACCTTC. This codes for CASSLGQAWGYTF.

This clone was counted between two and nine times. The chain carries TRBV10-3 and TRBJ1-3; no clear D gene. Germline CDR1 reads ENHRY; CDR2 reads SYGVKD. The CDR3 has 16 amino acids. The V gene lost 3 bases and the J gene lost 0 bases, with 12 bases spanning the gap. CDR3 bases: TGTGCCATCAGTGACCCCGGTGGTCCCTCTGGAAACACCATATATTTT. Translated, it gives CAISDPGGPSGNTIYF.

The genes are TRBV18 and TRBJ1-3; D ambiguous. Germline V lookup: CDR1 KGHSH, CDR2 LQKENI. V gave up 3 bases and J gave up 0 bases, with 15 bases separating them. There are 17 residues in the CDR3. This CDR3 is CASSPGEIRYSGNTIYF. For the CDR3, the DNA is TGTGCCAGCTCACCCGGGGAGATAAGGTACTCTGGAAACACCATATATTTT. Based on the CDR3 plus reference TRBV18 and TRBJ1-3, the full variable domain is NAGVMQNPRHLVRRRGQEARLRCSPMKGHSHVYWYRQLPEEGLKFMVYLQKENIIDESGMPKERFSAEFPKEGPSILRIQQVVRGDSAAYFCASSPGEIRYSGNTIYFGEGSWLTVV.

The sample holds one count of this clone. This chain joins TRBV27 and TRBJ2-1, with 9 nucleotides matching TRBD1. CDR1 is MNHEY, CDR2 SMNVEV, per germline (reference sequence). Trimming removed 2 bases from V and 6 bases from J; junction bases left unmatched: 11. The length of the CDR3 is 17 residues. The CDR3: CASSLAVLTGGVNEQFF. In DNA form, the CDR3 reads TGTGCCAGCAGTTTAGCGGTCTTGACAGGGGGGGTCAATGAGCAGTTCTTC.

This clone showed up just once. The chain joins TRBV19 to TRBJ2-3, with 8 bases aligning to TRBD2. CDR3 length: 14 residues. J lost 2 bases, V lost 7 bases, and 5 bases had no gene match. CDR1 and CDR2 (germline): LNHDA, SQIVND (reference sequence). CDR3 DNA: TGTGCCAGTACCGAACTAGCGGACACAGATACGCAGTATTTT. Its protein product is CASTELADTDTQYF. Complete variable domain (other parts from reference TRBV19 and TRBJ2-3): DGGITQSPKYLFRKEGQNVTLSCEQNLNHDAMYWYRQDPGQGLRLIYYSQIVNDFQKGDIAEGYSVSREKKESFPLTVTSAQKNPTAFYLCASTELADTDTQYFGPGTRLTVL.

The rearrangement joins TRBV7-6 to TRBJ2-7; D not resolved. Germline V lookup: CDR1 SGHVS, CDR2 FNYEAQ. The CDR3 contains 16 residues. V was pared by 1 base and J by 4 bases, with 17 bases between. The CDR3 spells CASSLESPGGSYEQYF. The CDR3 bases are TGTGCCAGCAGCTTAGAGTCGCCAGGTGGTAGTTACGAGCAGTACTTC.

The chain links TRBV6-2 or TRBV6-3 to TRBJ2-7; 8 bases match TRBD1. Germline CDR1 is MNHEY and CDR2 is SVGEGT. The V gene end was trimmed by 6 bases and the J gene end by 4 bases; junction bases not matched to a gene: 8. This CDR3 has 14 amino acids. As DNA, the CDR3 is TGTGCCAGCAGCCACGACAGGGGTTCATACGAGCAGTACTTC. Its protein product is CASSHDRGSYEQYF.

The V and J genes are TRBV18 and TRBJ2-7, with a tentative D call TRBD1 (6 bases). CDR1 and CDR2 (germline): KGHSH, LQKENI. The CDR3 extends over 15 amino acids. Between the trimmed V and J ends, which lost 3 bases and 2 bases, there was a span of 14 bases. The chain's CDR3 is CASSPLNRAAYEQYF. The CDR3 DNA sequence: TGTGCCAGCTCACCGCTAAACAGGGCAGCCTACGAGCAGTACTTC. Full variable domain (missing parts from reference TRBV18 and TRBJ2-7): NAGVMQNPRHLVRRRGQEARLRCSPMKGHSHVYWYRQLPEEGLKFMVYLQKENIIDESGMPKERFSAEFPKEGPSILRIQQVVRGDSAAYFCASSPLNRAAYEQYFGPGTRLTVT.

This chain uses TRBV9 with TRBJ2-3; D is unclear. Trimming pared 3 bases from V and 6 bases from J, leaving 11 bases between. This CDR3 spans 13 amino acids. Germline CDR1 and CDR2: SGDLS and YYNGEE. The CDR3 protein is CASSAHSLDTQYF. CDR3 nucleotides: TGTGCCAGCAGCGCCCATAGCTTGGATACGCAGTATTTT.

This chain links TRBV5-8 with TRBJ2-1; D ambiguous. Germline V CDR1 and CDR2: SGHTS, YDEGEE. V was trimmed by 3 bases and J by 0 bases, leaving 10 bases between them. The CDR3 extends over 15 amino acids. CDR3 DNA sequence: TGTGCCAGCAGCTCCATAATCGGCTCCTACAATGAGCAGTTCTTC. This encodes CASSSIIGSYNEQFF.

V and J are TRBV11-2 and TRBJ1-4; possibly TRBD1 for D (6 bases). Germline CDR1 and CDR2: SGHAT and FQNNGV. With 6 bases removed from V and 5 bases from J, the gap between germline ends came to 16 bases. CDR3 size: 15 residues. The CDR3 sequence is CASSRPGHSNEKLFF. DNA for the CDR3: TGTGCCAGCAGTCGTCCGGGACACTCAAATGAAAAACTGTTTTTT.

The gene calls are TRBV9 and TRBJ1-1, with 11 bases lining up with TRBD1. CDR3 length: 16 amino acids. Germline V lookup: CDR1 SGDLS, CDR2 YYNGEE. Trimming took 2 bases from V and 4 from J; bases not matched to a gene: 7. The CDR3, as DNA: TGTGCCAGCAGCGTTGGACAGGGGGCTAGGTCCACTGAAGCTTTCTTT. It translates to CASSVGQGARSTEAFF.

This chain joins TRBV4-3 and TRBJ1-2; D remains ambiguous. This CDR3 has 17 amino acids. Germline CDR1 is LGHNA and CDR2 is YSLEER. V was pared by 0 bases and J by 0 bases, with 14 bases between. The chain's CDR3 is CASSQDTQAYTNYGYTF. The CDR3 coding sequence is TGCGCCAGCAGCCAAGACACCCAGGCATACACTAACTATGGCTACACCTTC.

V is TRBV6-5 and J is TRBJ2-7; 8 bases agree with TRBD1. V shed 4 bases, J shed 1 base, and the junction held 6 bases outside the gene matches. The CDR3 consists of 15 residues. Germline V lookup: CDR1 MNHEY, CDR2 SVGAGI. This chain's CDR3 is CASSSPGTGSYEQYF. In nucleotides, the CDR3 is TGTGCCAGCAGTTCCCCCGGGACAGGTTCCTACGAGCAGTACTTC.

The rearrangement uses TRBV5-4 and TRBJ2-7; 7 bases map to TRBD1. The CDR3 consists of 14 residues. Per the germline V gene, CDR1 is SGHNT and CDR2 is YYREEE (reference sequence). V was clipped by 1 base and J by 5 bases; unmatched bases: 6. CDR3 coding DNA: TGTGCCAGCAGCTTGCGACAGGGTGGGAACGAGCAGTACTTC. It yields the protein CASSLRQGGNEQYF.

The V call is TRBV27, the J call TRBJ1-2; D remains ambiguous. The ends were cut back, 0 bases at V and 6 bases at J, with 8 bases in the middle. The V gene's germline CDR1 is MNHEY and CDR2 SMNVEV (reference sequence). The CDR3 runs 13 residues. The CDR3 DNA is TGTGCCAGCAGTTTATCGATTAGTAATGGCTACACCTTC. It codes for CASSLSISNGYTF.